The 17 T cell receptor beta chains reported below all come from one sample, sequenced in a study of human T cells and chemical hapten exposure. Time point: pre-sensitization, week 0. Noted treatment: therapeutic diphenylcyclopropenone sensitization with weekly scalp DPC. TCRdb reprocessed the RACE reads with MiXCR, giving one entry per CDR3 protein. The sample consists of about 120,000 distinct CDR3 sequences, about 14% of them appearing once. The sample consisted of whole blood, taken in connection with sensitization to the hapten diphenylcyclopropenone (DPC). All receptors derive from a woman aged 18-29 years with alopecia areata. Some clones in this sample may be carry-over from other donors' samples.

This clonotype appeared many times. The V gene is TRBV12-3 or TRBV12-4, the J gene TRBJ1-4, with a tentative D call TRBD1 (5 bases). The ends were cut back, 4 bases at V and 5 bases at J, with 8 bases in the middle. CDR3 length: 13 residues. The CDR3 protein is CASSSDKNEKLFF. As DNA, the CDR3 is TGTGCCAGCAGTTCGGACAAGAATGAAAAACTGTTTTTT.

This clonotype was observed at least ten times. The V gene is TRBV12-3 or TRBV12-4, the J gene TRBJ2-3; unclear D gene. The CDR3 extends over 15 amino acids. Trimming pared 3 bases from V and 3 bases from J, leaving 13 bases between. CDR3 loop: CASSLWQDRTDTQYF. CDR3 DNA sequence: TGTGCCAGCAGTTTGTGGCAGGACCGGACAGATACGCAGTATTTT.

There are many counts of this clonotype. This chain uses TRBV20-1 with TRBJ1-3; possibly TRBD1 for D (5 bases). This CDR3 is built from 14 residues. Germline V lookup: CDR1 DFQATT, CDR2 SNEGSKA (reference sequence). Trimming left V 0 bases short and J 4 bases short, with 10 bases between. The CDR3 nucleotides are TGCAGTGCTAGAGACCAGGGTCCCGGAAACACCATATATTTT. It translates to CSARDQGPGNTIYF.

This clonotype occurred a few times. V usage is TRBV3-1 and J usage is TRBJ1-2, with 7 positions matching TRBD1. The ends lost 5 bases at V and 2 bases at J; junction bases unmatched: 11. The CDR3 contains 16 residues. Germline V lookup: CDR1 LGHDT, CDR2 YNNKEL (reference sequence). The CDR3 protein is CASSSIGTDHNYGYTF. The CDR3 bases are TGTGCCAGCAGCTCGATCGGGACAGACCACAACTATGGCTACACCTTC.

This clonotype was recorded at least ten times. The J gene is TRBJ1-4, the V gene TRBV20-1, with TRBD1 as a possible D gene (6 bases). The CDR3 sequence is 12 residues long. Trimming stripped 5 bases from V and 7 bases from J, with 11 bases between. Germline values: CDR1 DFQATT, CDR2 SNEGSKA (reference sequence). CDR3 amino acids: CSASTGPEKLFF. CDR3 sequence (DNA): TGCAGTGCTTCTACAGGGCCTGAAAAACTGTTTTTT.

The CDR3 loop is CASSVGPFGQGGGETQYF. CDR3 in DNA: TGTGCCAGCAGCGTAGGGCCCTTTGGACAGGGAGGAGGAGAGACCCAGTACTTC. The chain has TRBV9 and TRBJ2-5; 8 bases are a match to TRBD1. The V gene end was trimmed by 0 bases and the J gene end by 4 bases; junction bases not matched to a gene: 14. Germline V CDR1 and CDR2: SGDLS, YYNGEE. The CDR3 length is 18 residues. The full variable domain, with the rest looked up from reference TRBV9 and TRBJ2-5, is DSGVTQTPKHLITATGQRVTLRCSPRSGDLSVYWYQQSLDQGLQFLIQYYNGEERAKGNILERFSAQQFPDLHSELNLSSLELGDSALYFCASSVGPFGQGGGETQYFGPGTRLLVL.

This clonotype was counted ten times or more. The rearrangement uses TRBV12-3 or TRBV12-4 and TRBJ1-1; 10 bases are a match to TRBD1. V gave up 3 bases and J gave up 6 bases; unmatched junction bases: 10. This CDR3 is built from 16 residues. The chain's CDR3 is CASSFGYGQGEPEAFF. CDR3 bases: TGTGCCAGCAGTTTCGGTTACGGACAGGGGGAACCTGAAGCTTTCTTT.

This clonotype was seen a few times. The V and J genes are TRBV5-4 and TRBJ2-3; D is possibly TRBD1 or TRBD2 (5 bases each). The CDR3 consists of 14 residues. Germline V gene lookup returns CDR1 SGHNT and CDR2 YYREEE (reference sequence). Trimming took off 3 bases at V and 1 base at J, with 9 bases between the two ends. CDR3 sequence: CASSSWDRTDTQYF. CDR3 nucleotides: TGTGCCAGCAGCTCGTGGGACCGCACAGATACGCAGTATTTT. The variable domain in full, completed from reference TRBV5-4 and TRBJ2-3, reads ETGVTQSPTHLIKTRGQQVTLRCSSQSGHNTVSWYQQALGQGPQFIFQYYREEENGRGNFPPRFSGLQFPNYSSELNVNALELDDSALYLCASSSWDRTDTQYFGPGTRLTVL.

The chain recombines TRBV9 with TRBJ1-5; D is possibly TRBD1 (6 bases). This CDR3 is built from 15 residues. Per germline, CDR1 SGDLS and CDR2 YYNGEE. V was clipped by 6 bases and J by 4 bases, with 17 bases between them. CDR3 amino acids: CASNRDGGTNQPQHF. As DNA, the CDR3 is TGTGCCAGCAACCGAGATGGGGGCACGAATCAGCCCCAGCATTTT.

This clonotype was recorded many times. The chain links TRBV18 to TRBJ1-1, with D perhaps TRBD1 (5 bases). CDR3 length equals 15 residues. Germline CDR1 reads KGHSH; CDR2 reads LQKENI. Deletions cut 0 bases from V and 7 bases from J, with 15 bases between. The CDR3 sequence: CASSPPQGLLGEAFF. CDR3 nucleotides: TGTGCCAGCTCACCACCCCAGGGATTACTAGGTGAAGCTTTCTTT.

The V call is TRBV5-1, the J call TRBJ2-2; perhaps TRBD1 as D (6 bases). Germline V gene lookup returns CDR1 SGHRS and CDR2 YFSETQ. There are 14 residues in the CDR3. The ends were cut back, 3 bases at V and 4 bases at J, with 10 bases in the middle. CDR3 loop: CASSSQGFTGELFF. CDR3 coding DNA: TGCGCCAGCAGCTCACAGGGCTTCACCGGGGAGCTGTTTTTT.

This clonotype was observed at least ten times. The V gene is TRBV6-2 or TRBV6-3, the J gene TRBJ1-1; D gene uncertain. Trimming took off 4 bases at V and 4 bases at J, with 13 bases between the two ends. The CDR3 spans 14 residues. CDR1 is MNHEY and CDR2 is SVGEGT in the germline V gene. The CDR3 loop is CASSFRTVRTEAFF. CDR3 bases: TGTGCCAGCAGTTTCAGGACGGTACGCACTGAAGCTTTCTTT.

This clonotype was counted a few times. This rearrangement joins TRBV6-6 to TRBJ1-2; D not resolved. The germline V gene has CDR1 MNHNY and CDR2 SVGAGI (reference sequence). The CDR3 has 13 amino acids. V lost 4 bases and J lost 3, with 9 bases in between. The chain's CDR3 is CASSSGSYYGYTF. DNA of the CDR3: TGTGCCAGCAGTTCAGGATCCTACTATGGCTACACCTTC.

The V call is TRBV4-3, the J call TRBJ2-5, with D possibly TRBD2 on 6 matching bases. This CDR3 region has 15 residues. CDR1 and CDR2 from the germline V gene are LGHNA and YSLEER. The germline V and J ends were trimmed by 3 bases and 3 bases, with 14 bases remaining between them. In DNA, the CDR3 is TGCGCCAGCAGCCAGGAGGGTTTTGAAGAAGAGACCCAGTACTTC. This encodes CASSQEGFEEETQYF.

This clonotype was found many times. The V call is TRBV29-1, the J call TRBJ2-7; no clear D gene. The length of the CDR3 is 16 residues. Trimming took off 3 bases at V and 2 bases at J, with 20 bases between the two ends. Germline V CDR1 and CDR2: SQVTM, ANQGSEA. CDR3 DNA sequence: TGCAGCGTTGAGGTGGCAGGTCGTTCTTCTCCCTACGAGCAGTACTTC. This translates into CSVEVAGRSSPYEQYF.

This clonotype was found many times. J is TRBJ1-2 and V is TRBV5-5; tentatively, D is TRBD1 (5 bases). Trimming shortened V by 4 bases and J by 4 bases, and 17 bases separated the two germline ends. CDR1 is SGHKS and CDR2 is YYEKEE in the germline V gene (reference sequence). CDR3 size: 15 residues. This CDR3 reads CASSLTGTDLYGYTF. The CDR3 DNA reads TGTGCCAGCAGCCTGACCGGGACCGACCTCTATGGCTACACCTTC.

The V and J genes are TRBV20-1 and TRBJ2-3; 8 bases align to TRBD2. This CDR3 has 14 residues. The V gene end was trimmed by 1 base and the J gene end by 4 bases; junction bases not matched to a gene: 4. Germline V CDR1 and CDR2: DFQATT, SNEGSKA (reference sequence). CDR3: CSARVTSGPDTQYF. The CDR3 coding sequence is TGCAGTGCTAGAGTTACTAGCGGCCCAGATACGCAGTATTTT.